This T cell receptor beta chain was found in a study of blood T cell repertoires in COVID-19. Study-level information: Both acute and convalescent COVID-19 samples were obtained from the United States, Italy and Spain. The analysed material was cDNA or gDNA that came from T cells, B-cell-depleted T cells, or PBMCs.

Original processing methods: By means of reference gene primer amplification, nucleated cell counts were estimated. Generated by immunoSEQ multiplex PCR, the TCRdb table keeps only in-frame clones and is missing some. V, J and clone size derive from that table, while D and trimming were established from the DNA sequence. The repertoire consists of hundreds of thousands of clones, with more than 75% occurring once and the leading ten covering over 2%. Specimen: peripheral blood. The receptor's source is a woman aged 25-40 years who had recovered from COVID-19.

The CDR3: CASSQHDRGSFAGYTF. The CDR3 region has the DNA TGCGCCAGCAGCCAACACGACAGGGGGTCTTTCGCGGGCTACACCTTC. The chain carries TRBV4-1 and TRBJ1-2, with 9 bases lining up with TRBD1. In germline, CDR1 is MGHRA, CDR2 YSYEKL. Germline trimming cut 2 bases from V and 8 bases from J; bases unmatched to any gene: 12. The CDR3 consists of 16 residues.